This T cell receptor (beta chain) was documented in a study of long-term antiretroviral therapy in people with HIV. Background on the study: The 2015 recommendation for immediate ART came about a decade after the earliest samples.

CDR3 length: 15 residues. V gave up 7 bases and J gave up 1 base; unmatched junction bases: 5. Per germline, CDR1 MNHNY and CDR2 SVGAGI (reference sequence). As to this clone: Its antigen is still unknown.

Points from the study as a whole: ART was followed by higher diversity that remained below transplant donor controls. Pre-ART-expanded clones dominated the repertoire at all time points.

immunoSEQ v3.0 was run at survey level. Assay: immunoSEQ multiplex PCR; the TCRdb copy retains only in-frame clones and omits some. The repertoire holds approximately 35,000 clones, approximately 80% seen once, with 7.1% in the top ten. Material: unsorted PBMCs, obtained 2 years after starting antiretroviral therapy. The chain couples TRBV6-6 to TRBJ1-2; 11 bases map to TRBD1. This receptor was taken from a woman aged 45-60 years with HIV. For the CDR3, the DNA is TGTGCCAGCACCACGGGGACAGGGGGTAACTATGGCTACACCTTC. Translating gives CASTTGTGGNYGYTF.